Below are 10 T cell receptor beta chains sequenced from a single sample in a study of control samples from healthy donors and cancer patients (dated by TCRdb to the early 2020s). Libraries were made using the immunoSEQ multiplex PCR assay. TCRdb mirrors the immuneACCESS table, restricted to in-frame sequences. Some clones are absent from its copies; in checked studies, under half trace to an unresolved V gene, and the reason for the others is unknown. A total of 64,000 or so clones appear in this sample, under 95% of them only once. In total, the top ten clones hold approximately 1.5% of the sample. The material sequenced was PBMCs. These receptors came from a man aged 35 to 55 with colorectal cancer.

The J gene is TRBJ1-2, the V gene TRBV5-1, with 12 bases aligning to TRBD1. The CDR3 is made up of 15 amino acids. Trimming cost V 3 bases and J 8 bases; bases outside gene matches: 8. The germline V gene has CDR1 SGHRS and CDR2 YFSETQ. CDR3 bases: TGCGCCAGCAGCTCAGGGACAGGGGGCGCCGGGGGCTACACCTTC. Its protein is CASSSGTGGAGGYTF.

This chain joins TRBV7-3 and TRBJ1-1; weak D call: TRBD1 (6 bases). Trimming pared 5 bases from V and 4 bases from J, leaving 11 bases between. The length of the CDR3 is 13 residues. From germline, CDR1 is SGHTA and CDR2 FQGTGA. CDR3 protein: CASSQQGFTEAFF. CDR3 coding DNA: TGTGCCAGCAGCCAACAGGGTTTCACTGAAGCTTTCTTT.

The chain couples TRBV5-6 to TRBJ2-6, with a possible D match to TRBD2 (5 bases). CDR3 length: 17 residues. CDR1 is SGHDT and CDR2 is YYEEEE in the germline V gene. V gave up 0 bases and J gave up 3 bases, with 13 bases separating them. CDR3 in DNA: TGTGCCAGCAGCTTGGGAGGGCTCAGGTTTGGGGCCAACGTCCTGACTTTC. Encoded protein: CASSLGGLRFGANVLTF.

The chain has TRBV14 and TRBJ1-1, with 9 bases aligning to TRBD1. CDR1 and CDR2 (germline): SGHDN, FVKESK. V gave up 4 bases and J gave up 3 bases; unmatched junction bases: 9. This CDR3 comprises 16 residues. CDR3 nucleotides: TGTGCCAGCAGCCGGGCGGGGGACAGGGCCTACACTGAAGCTTTCTTT. This codes for CASSRAGDRAYTEAFF.

This clone is a singleton in its sample. V and J are TRBV3-1 (or the pseudogene TRBV3-2) and TRBJ2-7; D not certain. CDR1 LGHDT and CDR2 YNNKEL come from the germline V gene (reference sequence). The CDR3 is 13 residues long. V shed 5 bases and J shed 0 bases, with 8 bases lying between them. CDR3 protein: CASSETPSYEQYF. CDR3 nucleotide sequence: TGTGCCAGCAGCGAGACACCCTCCTACGAGCAGTACTTC.

The chain is built from TRBV19 and TRBJ1-2; 7 bases match TRBD1. The CDR3 runs 13 residues. Trimming at V came to 3 bases and at J to 5 bases, leaving 3 bases not matched to a gene. Germline CDR1 is LNHDA and CDR2 is SQIVND (reference sequence). The CDR3 nucleotides are TGTGCCAGTAGTATCGGGACAGAATATGGCTACACCTTC. Protein sequence: CASSIGTEYGYTF.

The chain recombines TRBV11-2 with TRBJ2-3; D tentatively reads TRBD1 or TRBD2 (5 bases each). Trimming removed 4 bases from V and 7 bases from J, with 15 bases in between. The CDR3 has 14 residues. Germline lookup yields CDR1 SGHAT and CDR2 FQNNGV. The CDR3 spells CASSSVGTPYTQYF. The CDR3 region has the DNA TGTGCCAGCAGCTCCGTAGGGACGCCTTATACGCAGTATTTT. The full variable domain, with the rest looked up from reference TRBV11-2 and TRBJ2-3, is EAGVAQSPRYKIIEKRQSVAFWCNPISGHATLYWYQQILGQGPKLLIQFQNNGVVDDSQLPKDRFSAERLKGVDSTLKIQPAKLEDSAVYLCASSSVGTPYTQYFGPGTRLTVL.

The J gene is TRBJ2-7, the V gene TRBV6-5, with 9 bases lining up with TRBD1. There are 13 residues in the CDR3. Germline V gene lookup returns CDR1 MNHEY and CDR2 SVGAGI. V dropped 10 bases and J dropped 2; count of bases not matched to a gene: 6. The CDR3 protein is CATWTGVPYEQYF. DNA for the CDR3: TGTGCCACGTGGACAGGGGTTCCCTACGAGCAGTACTTC.

V and J are TRBV5-4 and TRBJ2-2; tentatively, D is TRBD1 or TRBD2 (6 bases each). The germline V gene encodes CDR1 SGHNT and CDR2 YYREEE (reference sequence). The germline V and J ends were trimmed by 4 bases and 3 bases, with 19 bases remaining between them. The CDR3 length is 17 residues. The CDR3: CASSPGGGRWYTGELFF. Here the CDR3 DNA reads TGTGCCAGCAGCCCGGGTGGGGGGCGCTGGTACACCGGGGAGCTGTTTTTT.

This clone was picked up a small number of times. The rearrangement joins TRBV28 to TRBJ2-7; D remains ambiguous. This CDR3 spans 14 amino acids. Germline loops: CDR1 MDHEN, CDR2 SYDVKM. Trimming removed 2 bases from V and 3 bases from J, with 11 bases in between. The CDR3 loop is CASSLVVRYYEQYF. Here the CDR3 DNA reads TGTGCCAGCAGTTTAGTTGTCAGATACTACGAGCAGTACTTC.